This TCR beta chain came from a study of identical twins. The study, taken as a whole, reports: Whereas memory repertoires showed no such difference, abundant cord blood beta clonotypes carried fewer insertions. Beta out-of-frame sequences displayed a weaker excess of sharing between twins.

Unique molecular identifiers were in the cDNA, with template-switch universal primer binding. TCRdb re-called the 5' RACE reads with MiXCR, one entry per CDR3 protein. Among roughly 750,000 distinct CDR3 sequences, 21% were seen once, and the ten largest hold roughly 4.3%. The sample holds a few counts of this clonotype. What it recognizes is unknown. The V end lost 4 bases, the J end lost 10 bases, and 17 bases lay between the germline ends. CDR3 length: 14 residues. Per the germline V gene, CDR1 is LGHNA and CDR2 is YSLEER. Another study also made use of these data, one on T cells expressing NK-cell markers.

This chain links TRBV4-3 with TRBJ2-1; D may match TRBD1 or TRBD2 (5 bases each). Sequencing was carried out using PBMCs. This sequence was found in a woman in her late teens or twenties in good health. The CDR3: CASSRRKDRGEQFF. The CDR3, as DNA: TGCGCCAGCAGCCGCCGAAAGGACCGGGGCGAGCAGTTCTTC.